This TCR beta chain was found in a study of OX40 agonist ivuxolimab in advanced cancers. Study details: Patients with hepatocellular carcinoma, melanoma, renal cell or head and neck cancer made up the dose-escalation patients. The dose-escalation cohort was just under 85% male, with a mean age of around 54 years, ranging roughly 20 to 80.

Germline CDR1 SGHVS, CDR2 FNYEAQ. The CDR3 is 14 residues long. Deletions cut 2 bases from V and 0 bases from J, with 8 bases between. Findings of the study overall: At 0.1 to 3.0 mg/kg, CD4+ and CD8+ blood T cells expanded clonally by week 6. The specificity for antigen of the expanded peripheral T cells was not determined.

The method was immunoSEQ multiplex PCR; TCRdb's version includes in-frame clones alone and lacks a portion of them. This table has about 47,000 clones, around four fifths appearing once. A word on this clone: Antigen specificity is unknown.

The source was CD4+ or CD8+ T cells sorted from blood, collected in a trial of the OX40 agonist ivuxolimab. V is TRBV7-6 and J is TRBJ2-7, with D perhaps being TRBD1 or TRBD2 (5 bases each). The source of this sequence is an adult with an advanced solid tumor such as melanoma, head and neck, liver or kidney cancer. The CDR3: CASSLRGHSYEQYF. The CDR3 DNA follows: TGTGCCAGCAGCTTACGGGGCCACTCCTACGAGCAGTACTTC.